This record covers a single TCR beta chain. The entry originates in a study of control samples from healthy donors and cancer patients. Clones were read by immunoSEQ multiplex PCR, and TCRdb kept only the in-frame ones, dropping some. The data show over 150,000 clones, with roughly 91% seen just once and about 1.6% held by the top ten. The sample consisted of blood. This TCR derives from a man between 18 and 29 years old in good health.

The CDR3 reads CATSRGDRPRLTRSNQPQHF. CDR3 coding DNA: TGTGCCACCAGCAGAGGGGACAGGCCCCGTTTAACCCGCAGCAATCAGCCCCAGCATTTT. This chain connects TRBV15 to TRBJ1-5; TRBD1 matches 8 bases. Trimming took 1 base from V and 1 from J; bases not matched to a gene: 15. The CDR3 has 20 residues. Germline-derived CDR1 and CDR2 are LNHNV and YYDKDF (reference sequence).